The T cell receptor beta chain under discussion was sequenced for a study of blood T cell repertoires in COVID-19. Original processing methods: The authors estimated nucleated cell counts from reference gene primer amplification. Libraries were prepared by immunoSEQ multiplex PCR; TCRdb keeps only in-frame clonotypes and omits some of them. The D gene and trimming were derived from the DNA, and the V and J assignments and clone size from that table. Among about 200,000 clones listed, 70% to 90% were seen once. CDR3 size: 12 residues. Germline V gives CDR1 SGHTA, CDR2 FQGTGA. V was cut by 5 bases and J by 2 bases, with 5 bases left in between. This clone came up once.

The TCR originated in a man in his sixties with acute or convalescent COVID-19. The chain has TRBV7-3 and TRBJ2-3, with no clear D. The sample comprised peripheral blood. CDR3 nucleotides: TGTGCCAGCAGCCCAAACACAGATACGCAGTATTTT. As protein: CASSPNTDTQYF.